The 5 T cell receptor beta chains below were found in one sample sequenced in a study of Graves' ophthalmopathy and Graves' hyperthyroidism. Scientists amplified the TCR beta CDR3 regions from RNA transcripts. The first-round RT-PCR employed HTBI primers together with the Qiagen OneStep RT-PCR kit. A multiplex PCR was then performed as the second round. TCRdb reprocessed the multiplex PCR reads with MiXCR, giving one entry per CDR3 protein. This repertoire shows over a million distinct CDR3 sequences, about two fifths found once; its top ten account for more than 9.5%. The source material was peripheral blood or thyroid tissue (not recorded which). These receptors were obtained from an adult man with Graves' hyperthyroidism.

The gene calls are TRBV29-1 and TRBJ2-7; D unclear. Germline V gives CDR1 SQVTM, CDR2 ANQGSEA. V lost 8 bases and J 1 base, leaving 12 bases between the germline ends. This CDR3 contains 12 residues. This CDR3 reads CSLATDSYEQYF. DNA for the CDR3: TGCAGCTTGGCCACTGATTCCTACGAGCAGTACTTC.

In its sample, this clonotype was seen many times. The chain uses TRBV5-1 and TRBJ1-1; possible D gene TRBD1, 6 bases. Germline V CDR1 and CDR2: SGHRS, YFSETQ. The CDR3 loop spans 16 amino acids. V was shortened by 0 bases and J by 2 bases, with 14 bases between the two germline ends. The CDR3 spells CASSLVPGDGNTEAFF. In DNA form, the CDR3 reads TGCGCCAGCAGCTTGGTGCCAGGGGATGGAAACACTGAAGCTTTCTTT.

The chain is built from TRBV5-5 and TRBJ2-7, with 7 bases that match TRBD1. Germline lookup yields CDR1 SGHKS and CDR2 YYEKEE (reference sequence). The CDR3 length is 16 residues. J gave up 4 bases and V 4 bases, and 14 bases lay outside the gene matches. CDR3 amino acids: CASSHETGVFWYEQYF. CDR3 coding DNA: TGTGCCAGCAGCCACGAAACAGGGGTTTTTTGGTACGAGCAGTACTTC.

Note on this clonotype: The junction differs from germline at one of its ends, possibly a read error. The J gene is TRBJ2-2, the V gene TRBV10-3; TRBD2 agrees at 8 bases. Germline lookup yields CDR1 ENHRY and CDR2 SYGVKD. This CDR3 is built from 16 residues. CDR3 in DNA: TGTGCCATCAGTGAGACTAGCGGCTCGAACACCGGGGAGCTGTCTTGG. Translating it yields CAISETSGSNTGELSW.

The table lists this clonotype with many counts. V gene TRBV29-1 combines with J gene TRBJ1-4; 9 bases are shared with TRBD1. Per germline, CDR1 SQVTM and CDR2 ANQGSEA. The CDR3 loop spans 12 amino acids. J gave up 5 bases and V 6 bases, and 1 base lay outside the gene matches. CDR3 nucleotide sequence: TGCAGCGTAGGGACAGGGAATGAAAAACTGTTTTTT. This codes for CSVGTGNEKLFF.